Here is one TCR beta chain with its context. The antigen it binds to is not known. Base quality data are lacking; no much larger clone is found one base away. Donors were a few dozen systemically healthy Caucasian individuals from Russia aged about 6 to 100 years. Each donor gave ten milliliters of peripheral blood, collected into EDTA-treated Vacutainer tubes. PBMCs were isolated by Ficoll-Paque density-gradient centrifugation, with at least 7 million obtained per sample. Trizol reagent was used to extract total RNA from the PBMCs, yielding at least 6 micrograms per sample. Naive CD45RAhigh/CD27high T cell percentages were measured by flow cytometry on a PBMC aliquot from every donor. This entry comes from a study of blood T cells in healthy people across ages (dated by TCRdb to between 2015 and 2016). As for the study more broadly: In model experiments, template switching captured roughly one uniquely barcoded TCR beta cDNA molecule for every two T cells. To track age-related changes in TCR beta repertoire diversity, the study relied on deep sequencing normalized with unique cDNA molecular identifiers. Donors were grouped into four age groups: young (average 16 years), middle-aged (less than 40), aged (about 60) and long-lived (just over 80). The study analyzed two additional independent replicas of 1 million unique cDNA reads from the same blood draw for two donors, one aged 18 to 29 and one aged 80 or older.

Libraries were constructed by 5' RACE. Sequencer: Illumina HiSeq 2500. The second PCR ran for roughly 6 to 11 cycles and used a J-beta primer mix along with a sample-barcoded 5' primer. A unique molecular identifier was introduced onto each TCR beta cDNA molecule by a template-switch 5' adaptor carrying 12 random nucleotides. Each sample yielded at least 2.5 million CDR3-containing paired-end reads. First-strand cDNA was synthesized from all RNA with the Mint cDNA synthesis kit, primed by a TRBC-specific oligonucleotide. After uracil-DNA glycosylase treatment, a first 18-cycle PCR used universal primers M1SS and BC2_uni_R on all cDNA. As for how the authors treated the data: Each sample was normalized by randomly selecting 1 million high-quality reads, each carrying a distinct molecular identifier. Instead of being binned into consensus sequences, reads with shared molecular identifiers were discarded. CDR3 identification, clonotype clustering and error correction used MiTCR with a Q25 quality threshold and the strictest error-elimination algorithm. Lower-bound total TCR beta diversity was estimated with a nonparametric unseen species model using Euler transformation. Using fastp trimming at Q25 and MiXCR clonotype assembly, TCRdb reanalyzed the public sequencing data and kept in-frame beta chains. Under each unique CDR3 protein, matching rows form one entry showing the most common genes and DNA. Clone size and V and J calls follow TCRdb, not the original study. In this sample the table shows roughly 800,000 distinct CDR3 sequences, just under 25% of which occur a single time. More than 3% of the sample is held by the ten biggest clonotypes.

What the study reported, not specific to this receptor: As age increased, observed TCR beta diversity per million T cells dropped in a roughly linear way, and a significant reduction was already evident by age about 40. Because profiling used bulk unsorted PBMCs, naive and antigen-experienced compartments could not be compared conclusively. Estimates of total diversity based on one million sequenced T cells were regarded as lower bounds and as underestimates. The CMV infection status of donors was not known, potentially confounding age-related changes in expanded clonotypes. There was a strong correlation between observed TCR beta diversity and the percentage of naive T cells measured by flow cytometry. The long-lived group showed more naive CD4+ T cells, fewer expanded clones and increased TCR diversity than the aged group, suggesting age selection.

CDR1 and CDR2, looked up from the germline V gene, are MGHDK and SYGVNS. V is reduced by 6 bases and J by 2 bases, leaving a spacing of 13 bases between them. The CDR3 has 14 amino acids, counting the end cysteine and phenylalanine. Just CDR3 DNA is preserved here, 42 bases in frame from base 1. These data were likewise used in another study, on T cells of mothers and their children. As the second publication notes: The donors were nine systemically healthy Caucasian individuals, made up of three mothers and their six children. cDNA synthesis consumed the entire amount of extracted RNA, loaded at 1.5 ug RNA in each 15 ul reaction. In the second PCR, sample barcodes and 2-4 random nucleotides were introduced via the M1S primer. Over 8.5 million TCR beta CDR3 reads came from each mother, compared with about 3 million reads from each child. In both related and unrelated pairs, thymic selection shapes the output of TCR recombination in a similar way, with inherited differences having only a minor effect. Related mother-child pairs always showed normalized repertoire overlap that was slightly higher than in unrelated mother-child pairs, though the difference was never significant. Persistent microchimeric T cell clones were not detected, at a sensitivity of 85 to 100 clones per million clonotypes. In the study, deep NGS was used to compare the TCR beta repertoires of mothers and children, and features distinguishing related mother-child pairs from unrelated individuals were sought. Mothers averaged about 37 +/- 4 years of age and children averaged roughly 11 +/- 4 years. After adapter ligation was performed with NEBNext reagents, the libraries were sequenced on an Illumina HiSeq 2000 with 100+100 nt paired-end reads. To avoid cross-contamination, the mother libraries and the child libraries were prepared a month apart and sequenced in separate runs. For each donor, between about 450,000 and 2,300,000 distinct TCR beta clonotypes were identified. Naive TCR beta clonotypes were estimated from low-frequency clonotypes matched to each donor's FACS-determined naive share, without sorting.

Specimen: blood. The chain couples TRBV25-1 to TRBJ1-2; 5 matching bases give a weak D call of TRBD1. The receptor was isolated from a boy between 5 and 17 years old in good health. The CDR3 sequence is CASRGPGPNYGYTF. The DNA sequence follows: TGTGCCAGCAGGGGGCCGGGTCCCAACTATGGCTACACCTTC.